This entry features one T cell receptor beta chain sequence. Its antigen is not known. This specimen comes from a study of cytomegalovirus exposure and HLA in healthy donors. The overall study: A data release that came early held 80 million to 95 million unique TCRs from HLA-typed donors.

Per the germline V gene, CDR1 is MNHEY and CDR2 is SVGAGI. The ends were cut back, 0 bases at V and 7 bases at J, with 7 bases in the middle. The CDR3 covers 14 residues. A multiplex PCR was run with 60 Vbeta primers and 13 Jbeta primers. Produced via immunoSEQ multiplex PCR; TCRdb's table is partial and in-frame only. The table records some 89,000 clones, roughly 79% of them present only once. Study results and caveats: TCR beta V segments were, for the most part, productive about 87% or about 30% of the time in an earlier analysis. HLA restriction was apparent for most CMV-associated TCR beta chains in a later analysis.

This TCR derives from a young woman in good health and CMV-seronegative. The sequencing input was PBMCs. The V call is TRBV6-5, the J call TRBJ1-6, with a weak D call TRBD1 (6 bases). As DNA, the CDR3 is TGTGCCAGCAGTTACTCGCAGGGGAATTCACCCCTCCACTTT. Translated, it gives CASSYSQGNSPLHF.